This T cell receptor (beta chain) was identified during a study of PD-L1 blockade in urothelial cancer. About the study: Each participant's history included 0 to 3 prior chemotherapy regimens. Blood analysis was done at 3 weeks (second dose) and 6 weeks after treatment began.

Overall study findings and caveats: For durable-benefit patients, tumor-associated blood clones expanded more at 3 weeks.

CDR1 and CDR2 (germline): SQVTM, ANQGSEA. CDR3 length equals 13 residues. V shed 5 bases, J shed 6 bases, and the junction held 9 bases outside the gene matches. Each PCR had synthetic TCR analog templates added to it as a spike-in. Profiled with immunoSEQ multiplex PCR; TCRdb holds only in-frame clones, not every one. The sample gives 40,000 to 50,000 clones, more than 75% of which show up once; about 9.4% is in the top ten. Sample time point: peripheral blood 6 weeks after treatment start. Note on this clone: Its antigen is currently unknown.

The chain is built from TRBV29-1 and TRBJ1-1, with 7 bases fitting TRBD1. The TCR was taken from a man between 60 and 75 years old with urothelial cancer. Sequencing used PBMCs, obtained around atezolizumab (anti-PD-L1) treatment. CDR3 in amino acids: CSVRQGQVAEAFF. For the CDR3, the DNA is TGCAGCGTTAGACAGGGCCAGGTCGCTGAAGCTTTCTTT.